This T cell receptor beta chain emerged from a study of human T cells and chemical hapten exposure. In the study overall: A patient group, mainly female, showed alopecia areata, totalis or universalis.

Regarding time point: patch test 2, 6 weeks after DPC sensitization. As for treatment: therapeutic diphenylcyclopropenone sensitization with weekly scalp DPC. Alopecia patients deemed DPC-suitable, aged 18 to 70, excluding pregnancy. This clonotype was counted only a few times. Germline V CDR1 and CDR2: SGDLS, YYNGEE. CDR3 length: 16 residues. V dropped 2 bases and J dropped 1 base, with 15 bases sitting between them. During construction of the library, unique molecular identifiers were attached to individual cDNA molecules for quantitative, reproducible TCR counting. TCRdb itself ran the RACE reads through MiXCR, one entry per CDR3 protein. The sample has approximately 91,000 distinct CDR3 sequences; around a tenth are singletons.

The chain is built from TRBV9 and TRBJ1-2, with a weak D call TRBD1 (5 bases). The sequences come from whole blood, collected in connection with sensitization to the hapten diphenylcyclopropenone (DPC). The TCR sequence derives from a man between 18 and 29 years old with alopecia areata. Some clones in this sample may be carry-over from other donors' samples. CDR3 protein: CASSVGETYYNYGYTF. In DNA form, the CDR3 reads TGTGCCAGCAGCGTGGGGGAGACTTACTATAACTATGGCTACACCTTC.